Here is one T cell receptor (beta chain) with its context. What it recognizes is unknown. This CDR3 is 16 amino acids long. The germline gives CDR1 MNHEY, CDR2 SVGAGI. Trimming took 0 bases from V and 6 from J, leaving 17 bases between them. Assay used: immunoSEQ multiplex PCR; TCRdb lists only in-frame clones, some missing. The sample has more than 45,000 clones; 30% to 40% are singletons. The entry originates in a study of tumour-infiltrating T cells in Burkitt lymphoma. Whole-study results and caveats: Several public clonotypes recurred in numerous Burkitt lymphoma patients.

The TCR was taken from a human donor with Burkitt lymphoma. This chain connects TRBV6-5 to TRBJ1-1; unclear D gene. Material for sequencing was tumor tissue. In DNA, the CDR3 is TGTGCCAGCAGTTACTCCCCTGGGGTTTACTCCCCTGAAGCTTTCTTT. Translated: CASSYSPGVYSPEAFF.